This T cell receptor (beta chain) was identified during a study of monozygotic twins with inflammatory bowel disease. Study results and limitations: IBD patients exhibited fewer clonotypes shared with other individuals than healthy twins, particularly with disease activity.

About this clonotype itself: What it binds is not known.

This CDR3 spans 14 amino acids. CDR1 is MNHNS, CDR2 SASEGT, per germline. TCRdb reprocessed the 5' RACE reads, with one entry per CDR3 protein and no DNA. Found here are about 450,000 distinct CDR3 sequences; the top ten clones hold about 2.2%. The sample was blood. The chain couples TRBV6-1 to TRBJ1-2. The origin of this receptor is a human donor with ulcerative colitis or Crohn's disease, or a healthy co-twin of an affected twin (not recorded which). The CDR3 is CASSPTAANYGYTF.